This TCR beta chain comes out of a study of memory CD4+ T cells and cytomegalovirus serostatus. Germline lookup yields CDR1 SGHTS and CDR2 YDEGEE. With 0 bases clipped from V and 0 bases from J, the junction kept 4 bases outside the gene matches. CDR3 size: 16 residues. The sort gate was single viable CD3+CD4+CD8-CD45RO+ cells for memory CD4+ T cells. Only in-frame clones appear in the TCRdb table, and some are missing; sequencing was by immunoSEQ multiplex PCR. The table lists around 60,000 clones, less than 85% of them singletons, with around 0.5% in the top ten. Sequenced input: memory CD4+ T cells from blood. This receptor was identified in an adult in good health and CMV-seronegative. Some clones in this sample may be carry-over from other donors' samples. The chain couples TRBV5-8 to TRBJ2-3, with 7 bases aligning to TRBD2. This chain's CDR3 is CASSLGSGTSTDTQYF. The DNA of the CDR3 is TGTGCCAGCAGCTTGGGGAGCGGGACTAGCACAGATACGCAGTATTTT.